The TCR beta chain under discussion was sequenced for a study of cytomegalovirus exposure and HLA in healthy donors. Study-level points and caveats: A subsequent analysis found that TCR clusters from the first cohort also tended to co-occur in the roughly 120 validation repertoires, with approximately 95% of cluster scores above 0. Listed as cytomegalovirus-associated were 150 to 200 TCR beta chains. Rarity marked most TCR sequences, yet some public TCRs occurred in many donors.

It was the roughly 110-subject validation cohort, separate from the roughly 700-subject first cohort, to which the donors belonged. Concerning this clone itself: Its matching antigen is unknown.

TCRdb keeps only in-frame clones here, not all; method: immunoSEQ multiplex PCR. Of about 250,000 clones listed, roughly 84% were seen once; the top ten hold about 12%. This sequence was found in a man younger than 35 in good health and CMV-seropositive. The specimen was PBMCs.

The DNA of the CDR3 is TGTGCCACCAGCAGAGGGCGATCTTTTAGCAATCAGCCCCAGCATTTT. This sequence encodes CATSRGRSFSNQPQHF. The V and J genes are TRBV15 and TRBJ1-5; D is unclear. The germline gives CDR1 LNHNV, CDR2 YYDKDF (reference sequence). The CDR3 has 16 amino acids. Trimming cost V 1 base and J 0 bases, with 10 bases left between them.